This TCR beta chain was identified in a study of identical twins. Template switching added a universal primer site; cDNA carried unique molecular identifiers. Via MiXCR, TCRdb re-called the 5' RACE reads, giving one row per CDR3 protein. The repertoire consists of approximately 500,000 distinct CDR3 sequences, with around 15% occurring once and the leading ten covering around 0.4%. These data were likewise used in another study, on yellow fever vaccine responses in identical twins. That report notes: A vaccine T cell response that seemed partly convergent and partly personalized was reported in twins.

The source of this sequence is a woman under 30 in good health. Sequences were obtained from CD4+ T cells sorted from blood.

The CDR3 sequence: CASSRRTAELGTEAFF. The CDR3 nucleotides read TGTGCCAGCAGCCGAAGGACAGCTGAGCTGGGCACTGAAGCTTTCTTT. V is TRBV5-6 and J is TRBJ1-1; D might be TRBD1 (6 bases). The CDR3 loop spans 16 amino acids. Germline CDR1 reads SGHDT; CDR2 reads YYEEEE. Trimming removed 4 bases at V and 4 bases at J, with 20 bases between.